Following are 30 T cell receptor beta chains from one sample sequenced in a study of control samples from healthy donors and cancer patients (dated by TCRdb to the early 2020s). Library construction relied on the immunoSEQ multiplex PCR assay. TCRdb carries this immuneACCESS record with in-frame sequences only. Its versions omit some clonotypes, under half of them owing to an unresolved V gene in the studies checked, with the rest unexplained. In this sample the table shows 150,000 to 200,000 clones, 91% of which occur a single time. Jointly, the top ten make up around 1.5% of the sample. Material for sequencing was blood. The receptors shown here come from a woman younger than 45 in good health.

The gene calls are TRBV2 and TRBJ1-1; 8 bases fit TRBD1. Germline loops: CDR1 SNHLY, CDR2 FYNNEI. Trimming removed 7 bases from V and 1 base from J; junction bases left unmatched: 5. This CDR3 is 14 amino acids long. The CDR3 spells CASKGDRGNTEAFF. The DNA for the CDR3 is TGTGCCAGCAAGGGAGACAGGGGGAACACTGAAGCTTTCTTT.

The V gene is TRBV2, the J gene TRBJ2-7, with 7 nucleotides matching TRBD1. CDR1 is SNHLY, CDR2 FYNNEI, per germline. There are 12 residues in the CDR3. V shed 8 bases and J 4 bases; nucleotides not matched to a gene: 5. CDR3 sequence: CASVQTGYEQYF. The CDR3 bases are TGTGCCAGCGTACAGACAGGGTACGAGCAGTACTTC.

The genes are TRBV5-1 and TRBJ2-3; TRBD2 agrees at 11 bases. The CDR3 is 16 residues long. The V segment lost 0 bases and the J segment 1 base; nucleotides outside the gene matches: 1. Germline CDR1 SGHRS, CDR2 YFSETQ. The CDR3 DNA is TGCGCCAGCAGCTTGGGGGGACTAGCGGGCACAGATACGCAGTATTTT. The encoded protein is CASSLGGLAGTDTQYF.

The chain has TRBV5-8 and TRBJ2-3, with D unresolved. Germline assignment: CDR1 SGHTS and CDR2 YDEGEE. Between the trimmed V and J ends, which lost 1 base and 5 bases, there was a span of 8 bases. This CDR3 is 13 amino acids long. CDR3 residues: CASSLITGDTQYF. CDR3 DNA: TGTGCCAGCAGCTTGATCACCGGAGATACGCAGTATTTT.

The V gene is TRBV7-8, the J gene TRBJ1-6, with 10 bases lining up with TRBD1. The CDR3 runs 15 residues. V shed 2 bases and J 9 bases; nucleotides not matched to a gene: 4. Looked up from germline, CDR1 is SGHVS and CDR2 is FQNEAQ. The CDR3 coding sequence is TGTGCCAGCAGCTTAAGGCGGGACAGGGGTTCACCCCTCCACTTT. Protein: CASSLRRDRGSPLHF.

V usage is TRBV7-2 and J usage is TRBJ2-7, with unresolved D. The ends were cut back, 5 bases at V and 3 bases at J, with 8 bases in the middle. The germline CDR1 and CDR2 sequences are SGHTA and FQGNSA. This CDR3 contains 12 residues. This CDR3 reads CASSLDHYEQYF. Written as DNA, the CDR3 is TGTGCCAGCAGCCTAGACCACTACGAGCAGTACTTC.

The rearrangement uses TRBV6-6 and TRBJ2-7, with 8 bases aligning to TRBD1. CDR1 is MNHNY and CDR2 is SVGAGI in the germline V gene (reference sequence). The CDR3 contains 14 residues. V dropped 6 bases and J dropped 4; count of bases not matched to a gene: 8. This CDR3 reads CASSPDRAGYEQYF. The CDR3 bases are TGTGCCAGCAGCCCGGACAGGGCCGGATACGAGCAGTACTTC.

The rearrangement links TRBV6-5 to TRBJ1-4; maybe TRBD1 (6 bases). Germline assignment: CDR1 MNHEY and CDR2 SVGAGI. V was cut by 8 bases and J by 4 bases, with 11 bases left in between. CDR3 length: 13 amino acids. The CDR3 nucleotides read TGTGCCAGCCCCCCAGGGGTTAATGAAAAACTGTTTTTT. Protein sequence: CASPPGVNEKLFF.

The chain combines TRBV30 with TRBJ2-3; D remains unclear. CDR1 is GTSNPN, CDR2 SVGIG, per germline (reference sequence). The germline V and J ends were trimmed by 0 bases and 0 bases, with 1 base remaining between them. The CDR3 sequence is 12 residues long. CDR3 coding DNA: TGTGCCTGGAGTGTTAGCACAGATACGCAGTATTTT. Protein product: CAWSVSTDTQYF.

CDR3 sequence reads: CASSLSGSEQYF. The CDR3 region has the DNA TGTGCCAGCAGTTTATCCGGGAGCGAGCAGTACTTC. The genes are TRBV27 and TRBJ2-7; a weak D match, TRBD2 (6 bases). The ends were cut back, 0 bases at V and 6 bases at J, with 6 bases in the middle. The CDR3 runs 12 residues. Germline V gene lookup returns CDR1 MNHEY and CDR2 SMNVEV (reference sequence).

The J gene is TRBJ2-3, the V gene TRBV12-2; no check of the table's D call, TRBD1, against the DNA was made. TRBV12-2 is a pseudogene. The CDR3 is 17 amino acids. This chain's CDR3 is CASRSTGTGGDTDTQYF. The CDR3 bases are TGTGCAAGTCGCTCCACCGGGACAGGGGGCGACACAGATACGCAGTATTTT.

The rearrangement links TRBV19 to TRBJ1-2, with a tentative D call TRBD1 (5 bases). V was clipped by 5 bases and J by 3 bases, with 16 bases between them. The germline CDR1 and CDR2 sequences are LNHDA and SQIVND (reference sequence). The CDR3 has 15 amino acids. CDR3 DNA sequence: TGTGCCAGTAGTTCCCTCGGGACCCTTGACTATGGCTACACCTTC. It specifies CASSSLGTLDYGYTF.

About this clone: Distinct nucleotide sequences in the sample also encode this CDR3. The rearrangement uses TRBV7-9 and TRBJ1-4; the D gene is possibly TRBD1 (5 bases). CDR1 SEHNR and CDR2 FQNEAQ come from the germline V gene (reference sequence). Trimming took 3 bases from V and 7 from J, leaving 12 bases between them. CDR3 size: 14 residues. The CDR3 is CASSFGTGGEKLFF. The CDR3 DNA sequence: TGTGCCAGCAGCTTTGGGACGGGGGGTGAAAAACTGTTTTTT.

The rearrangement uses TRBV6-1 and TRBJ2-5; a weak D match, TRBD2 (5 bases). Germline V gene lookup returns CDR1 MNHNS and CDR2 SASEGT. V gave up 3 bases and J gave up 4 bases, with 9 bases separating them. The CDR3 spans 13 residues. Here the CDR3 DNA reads TGTGCCAGCAGTGAGTTGGGGAGAGAGACCCAGTACTTC. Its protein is CASSELGRETQYF.

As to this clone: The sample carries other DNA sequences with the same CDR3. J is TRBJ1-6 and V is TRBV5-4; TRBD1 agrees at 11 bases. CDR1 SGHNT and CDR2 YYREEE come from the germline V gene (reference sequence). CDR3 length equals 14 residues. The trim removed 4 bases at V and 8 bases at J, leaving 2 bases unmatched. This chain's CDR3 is CASSRDRGDSPLHF. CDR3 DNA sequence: TGTGCCAGCAGCCGGGACAGGGGGGATTCACCCCTCCACTTT.

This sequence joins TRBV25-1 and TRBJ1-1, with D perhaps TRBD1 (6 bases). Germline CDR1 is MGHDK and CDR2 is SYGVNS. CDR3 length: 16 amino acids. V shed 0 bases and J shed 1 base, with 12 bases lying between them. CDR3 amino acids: CASSEYGTPGNTEAFF. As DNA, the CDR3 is TGTGCCAGCAGTGAATATGGGACACCGGGGAACACTGAAGCTTTCTTT.

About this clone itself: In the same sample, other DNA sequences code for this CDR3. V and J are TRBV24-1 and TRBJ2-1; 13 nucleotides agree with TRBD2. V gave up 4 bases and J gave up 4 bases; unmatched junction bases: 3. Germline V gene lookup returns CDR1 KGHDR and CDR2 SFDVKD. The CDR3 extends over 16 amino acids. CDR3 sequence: CATSEGTSGNYNEQFF. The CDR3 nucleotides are TGTGCCACCAGTGAGGGGACTAGCGGGAATTACAATGAGCAGTTCTTC.

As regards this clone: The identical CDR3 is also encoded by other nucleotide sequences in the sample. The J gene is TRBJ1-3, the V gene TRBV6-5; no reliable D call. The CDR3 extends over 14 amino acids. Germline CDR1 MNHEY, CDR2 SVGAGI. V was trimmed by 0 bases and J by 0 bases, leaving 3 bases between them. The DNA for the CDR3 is TGTGCCAGCAGTTACTCCGACTCTGGAAACACCATATATTTT. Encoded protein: CASSYSDSGNTIYF.

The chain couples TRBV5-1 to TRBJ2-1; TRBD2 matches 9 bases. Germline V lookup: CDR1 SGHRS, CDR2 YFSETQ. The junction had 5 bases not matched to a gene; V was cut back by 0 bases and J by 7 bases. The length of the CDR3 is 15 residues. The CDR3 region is CASSLVAGELNEQFF. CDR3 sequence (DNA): TGCGCCAGCAGCTTGGTAGCGGGGGAGCTTAATGAGCAGTTCTTC.

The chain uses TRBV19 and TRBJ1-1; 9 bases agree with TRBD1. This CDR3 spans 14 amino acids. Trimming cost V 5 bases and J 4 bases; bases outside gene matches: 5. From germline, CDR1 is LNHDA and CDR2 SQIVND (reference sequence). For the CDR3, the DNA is TGTGCCAGTAGTGGGACAGGGCGGATCACTGAAGCTTTCTTT. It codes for CASSGTGRITEAFF.

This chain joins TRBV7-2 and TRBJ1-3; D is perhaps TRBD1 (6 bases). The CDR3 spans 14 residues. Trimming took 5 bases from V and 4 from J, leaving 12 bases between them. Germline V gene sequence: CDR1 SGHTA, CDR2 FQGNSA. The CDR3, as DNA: TGTGCCAGCAGCCACAGGGTAGGCGGAAACACCATATATTTT. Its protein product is CASSHRVGGNTIYF.

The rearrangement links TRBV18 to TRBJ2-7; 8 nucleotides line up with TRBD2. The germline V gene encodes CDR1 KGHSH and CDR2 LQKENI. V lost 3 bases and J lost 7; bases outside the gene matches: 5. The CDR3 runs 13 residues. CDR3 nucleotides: TGTGCCAGCTCACCCGGGGGGGCCTGGGAGCAGTACTTC. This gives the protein CASSPGGAWEQYF. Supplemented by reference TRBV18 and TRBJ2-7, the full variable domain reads NAGVMQNPRHLVRRRGQEARLRCSPMKGHSHVYWYRQLPEEGLKFMVYLQKENIIDESGMPKERFSAEFPKEGPSILRIQQVVRGDSAAYFCASSPGGAWEQYFGPGTRLTVT.

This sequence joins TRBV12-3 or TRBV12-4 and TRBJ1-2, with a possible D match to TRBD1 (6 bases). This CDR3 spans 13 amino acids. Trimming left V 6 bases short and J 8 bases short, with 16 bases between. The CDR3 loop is CASRTGIGVGYTF. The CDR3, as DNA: TGTGCCAGCAGAACAGGGATAGGGGTCGGCTACACCTTC.

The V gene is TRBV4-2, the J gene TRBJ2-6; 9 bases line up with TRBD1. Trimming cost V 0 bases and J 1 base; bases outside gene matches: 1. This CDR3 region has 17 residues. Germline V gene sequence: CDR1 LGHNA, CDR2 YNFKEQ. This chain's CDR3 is CASSQDDRGSGANVLTF. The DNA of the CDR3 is TGTGCCAGCAGCCAAGATGACAGGGGGTCTGGGGCCAACGTCCTGACTTTC.

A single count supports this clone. The CDR3 protein is CASSFVRGGNQPQHF. The DNA for the CDR3 is TGTGCCAGCAGTTTCGTTAGGGGTGGCAATCAGCCCCAGCATTTT. The chain combines TRBV28 with TRBJ1-5; D possibly corresponds to TRBD1 (5 bases). V shed 3 bases and J shed 2 bases, with 11 bases lying between them. Germline assignment: CDR1 MDHEN and CDR2 SYDVKM. The CDR3 spans 15 residues.

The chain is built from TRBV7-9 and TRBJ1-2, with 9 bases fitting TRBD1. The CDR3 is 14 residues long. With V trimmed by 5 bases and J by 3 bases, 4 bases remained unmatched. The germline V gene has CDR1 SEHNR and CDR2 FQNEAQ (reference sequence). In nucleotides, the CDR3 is TGTGCCAGCAGCCCCGGGACAGGGCACTATGGCTACACCTTC. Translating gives CASSPGTGHYGYTF.

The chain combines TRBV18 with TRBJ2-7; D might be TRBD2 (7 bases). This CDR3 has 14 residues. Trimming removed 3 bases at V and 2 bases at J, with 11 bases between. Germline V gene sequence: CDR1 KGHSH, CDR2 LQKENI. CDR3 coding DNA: TGTGCCAGCTCACCGGGAGGGGGGGCCTACGAGCAGTACTTC. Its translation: CASSPGGGAYEQYF.

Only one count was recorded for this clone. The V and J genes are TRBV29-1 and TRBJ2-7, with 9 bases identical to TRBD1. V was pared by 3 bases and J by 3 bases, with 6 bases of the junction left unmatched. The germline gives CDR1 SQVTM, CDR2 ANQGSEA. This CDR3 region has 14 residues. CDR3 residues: CSVEEDRGRYEQYF. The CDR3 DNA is TGCAGCGTTGAGGAGGACAGGGGCCGCTACGAGCAGTACTTC.

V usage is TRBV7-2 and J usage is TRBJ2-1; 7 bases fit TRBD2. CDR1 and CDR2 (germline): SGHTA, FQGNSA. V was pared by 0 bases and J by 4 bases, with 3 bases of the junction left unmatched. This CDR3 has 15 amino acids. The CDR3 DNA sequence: TGTGCCAGCAGCTTAGCTAGCGGGCAGTACAATGAGCAGTTCTTC. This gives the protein CASSLASGQYNEQFF.

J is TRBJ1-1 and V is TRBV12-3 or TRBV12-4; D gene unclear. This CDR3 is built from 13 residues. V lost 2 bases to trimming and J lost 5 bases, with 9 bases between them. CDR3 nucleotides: TGTGCCAGCAGTTTATCTCTAACAACTGAAGCTTTCTTT. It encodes CASSLSLTTEAFF.